This is a list of T cell receptor beta chains from one sample in a study of T cell responses to AZD1222 COVID-19 vaccine. This table comes from immunoSEQ multiplex PCR, and its TCRdb copy is limited to in-frame clones, with some not included. The sample yields 100,000 to 150,000 clones, 85% to 95% seen once. The sequencing used peripheral blood, collected 28 days after the second AZD1222 dose. The origin of the receptors is an adult who received the AZD1222 COVID-19 vaccine. Both conserved end residues are trimmed from each CDR3.

V gene	J gene	CDR3 protein
TRBV7-8	TRBJ1-1	ASRYRVNTEAF
TRBV10-3	TRBJ1-5	ATRYSNQPQH
TRBV27	TRBJ1-1	ASSLGGGYTEAF
TRBV5-1	TRBJ2-5	ASSLPDGLAGETQY
TRBV29-1	TRBJ1-1	SVDGEDVTEAF
TRBV15	TRBJ1-1	ATSIRRGTEAF
TRBV5-1	TRBJ2-7	ASSLTTGSYEQY
TRBV14	TRBJ2-4	ASSHDLAKNIQY
TRBV12-3/TRBV12-4	TRBJ2-3	ASSWTRADTQY
TRBV29-1	TRBJ1-4	SVEEGRKLF
TRBV28	TRBJ2-5	ASTPGQGAYQETQY
TRBV9	TRBJ2-2	ASSGGPPGGELF
TRBV9	TRBJ2-6	ASSLRRSSSGANVLT
TRBV6-2/TRBV6-3	TRBJ2-7	ASSRTGDYEQY
TRBV6-5	TRBJ1-1	ASSQTDRVPEAF
TRBV5-1	TRBJ2-7	ASSLMGLDYEQY
TRBV5-8	TRBJ2-7	ASSSRLVQIEQY
TRBV19	TRBJ1-2	ASNGQGILYGYT
TRBV12-3/TRBV12-4	TRBJ1-1	ASSTQPINQAF
TRBV3-1/TRBV3-2	TRBJ1-1	ASSPGGTIKAF
TRBV3-1/TRBV3-2	TRBJ2-2	ASSQGGQGTGELF
TRBV7-9	TRBJ2-3	ASTSGALRQY
TRBV7-2	TRBJ2-3	ASSLDYRTDTQY
TRBV5-4	TRBJ2-7	ASSTGTSGIYEQY
TRBV5-1	TRBJ1-4	ASSLGGTTNEKLF
TRBV10-3	TRBJ1-5	AISVDRGNQPQH
TRBV20-1	TRBJ1-1	SASRGTGDTAF
TRBV30	TRBJ1-4	AWVPDTTNEKLF
TRBV7-9	TRBJ2-7	ASSLRESYEQY
TRBV23-1	TRBJ1-5	ASSQGVYSNQPQH
TRBV9	TRBJ2-2	ASSVVAGGPGYTGELF
TRBV5-1	TRBJ2-1	ASSSLARSYNEQF
TRBV10-3	TRBJ1-2	AISESVRTGYGYT
TRBV30	TRBJ1-3	AWSVAMSSGNTIY
TRBV28	TRBJ1-2	ASSLSNYGYT
TRBV9	TRBJ1-1	ASSVEGTATEAF
TRBV7-3	TRBJ2-1	ASSSSSGSNEQF
TRBV25-1	TRBJ2-7	ASSEHPDAYEQY
TRBV11-2	TRBJ1-2	ASSQARTFLYGYT
TRBV5-1	TRBJ1-1	ASSLASSNTEAF
TRBV24-1	TRBJ1-2	ATSDSGYGYT
TRBV7-8	TRBJ1-5	ASSLALTGGVNQPQH
TRBV19	TRBJ1-2	ASSLGQASYGIGGYT
TRBV6-5	TRBJ2-7	ATHPSSYEQY
TRBV7-2	TRBJ1-2	ASSLGGSPANNYGYT
TRBV30	TRBJ2-2	AGTGANTGELF
TRBV6-5	TRBJ1-2	ASSPSGRGILGYT
TRBV7-8	TRBJ2-3	ASFPGLAVKSTDTQY
TRBV7-3	TRBJ2-2	ASSSDSYTGELF
TRBV7-9	TRBJ1-2	ASSRQGAYGYT
TRBV10-3	TRBJ2-1	AISEEGSGSLF
TRBV6-1	TRBJ2-7	ASSEFYGGYEQY
TRBV6-2/TRBV6-3	TRBJ1-5	ASSSTGGKWQPQH
TRBV19	TRBJ2-3	ASSIRLAGSTDTQY
TRBV19	TRBJ2-5	ASSLAGSGKTQY